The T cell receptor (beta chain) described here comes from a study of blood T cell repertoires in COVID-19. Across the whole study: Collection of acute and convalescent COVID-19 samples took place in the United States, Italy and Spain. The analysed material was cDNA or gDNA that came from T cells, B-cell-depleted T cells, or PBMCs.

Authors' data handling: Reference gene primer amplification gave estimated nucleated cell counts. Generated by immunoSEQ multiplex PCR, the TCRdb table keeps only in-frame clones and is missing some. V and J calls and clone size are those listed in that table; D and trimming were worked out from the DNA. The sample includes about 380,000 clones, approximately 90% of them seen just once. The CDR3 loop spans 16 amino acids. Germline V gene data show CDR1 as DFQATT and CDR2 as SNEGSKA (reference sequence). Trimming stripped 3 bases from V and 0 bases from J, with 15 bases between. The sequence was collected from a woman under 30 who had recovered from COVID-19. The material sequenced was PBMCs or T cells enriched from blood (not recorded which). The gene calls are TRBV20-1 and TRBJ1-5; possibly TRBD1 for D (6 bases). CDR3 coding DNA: TGCAGTGCTAGTGGAAGACAGGCCCTTAGCAATCAGCCCCAGCATTTT. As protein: CSASGRQALSNQPQHF.